These T cell receptor beta chains were read from a single sample in a study of T-cell memory formation after mild COVID-19. TCRdb redid the calling of the 5' RACE reads with MiXCR, one entry per CDR3 protein. The sample shows a few hundred thousand distinct CDR3 sequences, 15% to 20% of them seen only once. Sequenced input: PBMCs or a T cell subset sorted from them (not recorded which). These receptors were obtained from a man younger than 30 who had mild COVID-19 (a few samples of this study predate the infection). Cell type and time point are not known. CDR3s include the opening cysteine and the closing phenylalanine or tryptophan. The D gene is left open where the match is weak. Some rows have no size entry. The others give once, few or many, or a class for an expanded clone.

>TRBV29-1|TRBJ2-5|.|.
TGCAGCGTTGAAGAATGGGAGACCCAGTACTTC
CSVEEWETQYF
>TRBV11-2|TRBJ2-3|.|many
TGTGCCAGCAGCCGAGGGGCGGATACTCTCACAGATACGCAGTATTTT
CASSRGADTLTDTQYF
>TRBV5-1|TRBJ1-5|.|few
TGCGCCAGCAGCTTGGGAGCGGGGCCAGGTCAGCCCCAGCATTTT
CASSLGAGPGQPQHF
>TRBV20-1|TRBJ1-2|.|.
TGCAGTGCTCCCCGGGGGGGGAGGGATGGCTACACCTTC
CSAPRGGRDGYTF
>TRBV10-2|TRBJ1-1|TRBD1|few
TGCGCCAGCAGTGTTTCCGGGACAGCTCACACTGAAGCTTTCTTT
CASSVSGTAHTEAFF
>TRBV7-3|TRBJ2-1|.|few
TGTGCCAGCAGCTTAAGACACGCCGGCTACAATGAGCAGTTCTTC
CASSLRHAGYNEQFF
>TRBV23-1|TRBJ2-1|TRBD1|.
TGCGCCAGCAGTACACCGGGACAGGTCCTCCGAGGCGGTGAGCAGTTCTTC
CASSTPGQVLRGGEQFF
>TRBV29-1|TRBJ2-5|.|few
TGCAGCGTTGTAAGGACAGAGGCAGAGACCCAGTACTTC
CSVVRTEAETQYF
>TRBV7-2|TRBJ2-1|TRBD1|few
TGTGCCAGCAGCTTTTCCAGGGGGAACAATGAGCAGTTCTTC
CASSFSRGNNEQFF
>TRBV3-1|TRBJ2-7|TRBD2|.
TGTGCCAGCGGTTCCGGGACTAGCGGCTACGAGCAGTACTTC
CASGSGTSGYEQYF
>TRBV30|TRBJ1-5|.|few
TGTGCCTGGACCCCACCCGCAGGACAGCCCCAGCATTTT
CAWTPPAGQPQHF
>TRBV24-1|TRBJ2-1|TRBD2|.
TGTGCCACCAGTGATTCCAAGCGGGGGGGCCGAGGTATCAATGAGCAGTTCTTC
CATSDSKRGGRGINEQFF
>TRBV7-2|TRBJ1-5|.|.
TGTGCCAGCAGCTTCAAGGGGGGGGGCAATCAGCCCCAGCATTTT
CASSFKGGGNQPQHF
>TRBV5-1|TRBJ2-5|.|few
TGCGCCAGCAGCGCCCAGGGGTCCCAAGAGACCCAGTACTTC
CASSAQGSQETQYF
>TRBV6-2/TRBV6-3|TRBJ1-2|.|.
TGTGCCAGCAGTTACGAGAGGAACTATGGCTACACCTTC
CASSYERNYGYTF